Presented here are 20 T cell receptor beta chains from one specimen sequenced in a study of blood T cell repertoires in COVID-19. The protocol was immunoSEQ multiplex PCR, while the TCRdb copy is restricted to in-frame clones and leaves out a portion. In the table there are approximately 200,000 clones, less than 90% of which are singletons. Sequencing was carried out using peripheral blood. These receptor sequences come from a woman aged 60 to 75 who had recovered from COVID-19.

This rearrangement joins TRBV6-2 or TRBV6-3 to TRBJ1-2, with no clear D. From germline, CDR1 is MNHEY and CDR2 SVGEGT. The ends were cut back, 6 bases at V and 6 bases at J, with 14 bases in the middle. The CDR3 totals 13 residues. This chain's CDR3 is CASSPPTRNGYTF. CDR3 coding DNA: TGTGCCAGCAGCCCCCCGACAAGGAATGGCTACACCTTC.

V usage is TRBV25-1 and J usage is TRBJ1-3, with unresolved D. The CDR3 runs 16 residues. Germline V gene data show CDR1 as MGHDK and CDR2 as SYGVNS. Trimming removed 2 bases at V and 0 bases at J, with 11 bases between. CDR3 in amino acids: CASSEGTSRSGNTIYF. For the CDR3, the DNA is TGTGCCAGCAGTGAAGGTACCAGTCGCTCTGGAAACACCATATATTTT.

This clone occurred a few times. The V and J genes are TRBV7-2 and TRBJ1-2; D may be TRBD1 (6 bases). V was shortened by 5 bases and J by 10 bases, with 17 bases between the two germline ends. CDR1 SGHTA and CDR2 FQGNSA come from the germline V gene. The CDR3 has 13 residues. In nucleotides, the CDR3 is TGTGCCAGCAGCCCAACAGGGCGAGGAGACTACACCTTC. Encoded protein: CASSPTGRGDYTF. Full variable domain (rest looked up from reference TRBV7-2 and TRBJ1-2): GAGVSQSPSNKVTEKGKDVELRCDPISGHTALYWYRQSLGQGLEFLIYFQGNSAPDKSGLPSDRFSAERTGGSVSTLTIQRTQQEDSAVYLCASSPTGRGDYTFGSGTRLTVV.

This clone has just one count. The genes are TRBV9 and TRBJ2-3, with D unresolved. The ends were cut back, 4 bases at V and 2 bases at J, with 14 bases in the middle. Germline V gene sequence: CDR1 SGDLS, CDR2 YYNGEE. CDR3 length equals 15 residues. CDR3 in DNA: TGTGCCAGCAGCTCAGATCAGCGTCCCACAGATACGCAGTATTTT. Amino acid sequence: CASSSDQRPTDTQYF.

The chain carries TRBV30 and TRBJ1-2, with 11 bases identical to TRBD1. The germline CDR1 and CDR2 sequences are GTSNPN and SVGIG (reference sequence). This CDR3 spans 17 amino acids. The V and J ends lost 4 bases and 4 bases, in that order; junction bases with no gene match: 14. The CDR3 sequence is CAWTTNGWTGGGYGYTF. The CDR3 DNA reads TGTGCCTGGACAACGAACGGCTGGACAGGGGGCGGCTATGGCTACACCTTC.

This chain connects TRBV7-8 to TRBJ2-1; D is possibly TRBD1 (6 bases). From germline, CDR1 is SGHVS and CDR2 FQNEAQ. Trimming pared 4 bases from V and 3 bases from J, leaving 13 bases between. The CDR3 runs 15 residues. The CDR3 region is CASSSRTDNYNEQFF. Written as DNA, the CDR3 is TGTGCCAGCAGCTCGAGGACAGACAACTACAATGAGCAGTTCTTC.

The CDR3 spells CASSSLRGKETQYF. CDR3 nucleotides: TGTGCCAGCAGTAGCCTGCGGGGTAAGGAGACCCAGTACTTC. The rearrangement links TRBV2 to TRBJ2-5; D perhaps matches TRBD2 (6 bases). V dropped 5 bases and J dropped 5 bases, with 15 bases sitting between them. This CDR3 is built from 14 residues. The germline V gene has CDR1 SNHLY and CDR2 FYNNEI.

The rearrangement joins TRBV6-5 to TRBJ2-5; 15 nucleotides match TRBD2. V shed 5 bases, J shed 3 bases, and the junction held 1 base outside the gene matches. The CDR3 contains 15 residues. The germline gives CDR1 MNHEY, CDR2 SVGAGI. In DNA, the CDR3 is TGTGCCAGCAGTAGGACTAGCGGGGGGGAAGAGACCCAGTACTTC. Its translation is CASSRTSGGEETQYF.

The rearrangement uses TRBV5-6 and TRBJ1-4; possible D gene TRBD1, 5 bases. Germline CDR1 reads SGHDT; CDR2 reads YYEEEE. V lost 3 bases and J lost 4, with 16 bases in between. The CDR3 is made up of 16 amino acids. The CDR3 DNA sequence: TGTGCCAGCAGCTCCAGACAGCAACCGGGTAATGAAAAACTGTTTTTT. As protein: CASSSRQQPGNEKLFF.

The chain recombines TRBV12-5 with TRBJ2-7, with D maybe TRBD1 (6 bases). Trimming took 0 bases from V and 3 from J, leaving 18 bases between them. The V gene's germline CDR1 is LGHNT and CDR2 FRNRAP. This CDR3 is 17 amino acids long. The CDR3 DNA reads TGTGCTAGTGGTTTGGTAGTTGCAGGGGTTAACTACTACGAGCAGTACTTC. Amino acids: CASGLVVAGVNYYEQYF.

Written as DNA, the CDR3 is TGTGCCAGCAGTCCCGCCAGGGGGCTTGAGCAGCCCCAGCATTTT. It codes for CASSPARGLEQPQHF. The chain uses TRBV25-1 and TRBJ1-5; 8 bases map to TRBD1. Germline CDR1 and CDR2: MGHDK and SYGVNS. This CDR3 has 15 residues. V lost 5 bases, J lost 7 bases, and 10 bases stayed unmatched.

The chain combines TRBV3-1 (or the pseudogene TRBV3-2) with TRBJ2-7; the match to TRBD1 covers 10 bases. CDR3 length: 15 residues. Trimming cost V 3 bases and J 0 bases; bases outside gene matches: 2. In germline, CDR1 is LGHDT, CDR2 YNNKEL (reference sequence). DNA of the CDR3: TGTGCCAGCAGCCAGGGACAGGGGATCTCCTACGAGCAGTACTTC. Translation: CASSQGQGISYEQYF.

CDR3: CASSQDGLAVYEQYF. The CDR3 DNA is TGCGCCAGCAGCCAAGACGGACTAGCAGTCTACGAGCAGTACTTC. V gene TRBV4-1 combines with J gene TRBJ2-7, with 8 bases that match TRBD2. Germline V gene lookup returns CDR1 MGHRA and CDR2 YSYEKL. This CDR3 is 15 amino acids long. V lost 0 bases to trimming and J lost 3 bases; unmatched junction nucleotides: 4.

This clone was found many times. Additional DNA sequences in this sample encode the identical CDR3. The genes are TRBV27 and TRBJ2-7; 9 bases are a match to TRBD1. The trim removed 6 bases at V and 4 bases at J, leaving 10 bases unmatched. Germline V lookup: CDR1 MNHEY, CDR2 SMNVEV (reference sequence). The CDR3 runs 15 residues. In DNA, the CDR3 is TGTGCCAGCAGAGGGGACAGGGCTTCACCATACGAGCAGTACTTC. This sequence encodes CASRGDRASPYEQYF.

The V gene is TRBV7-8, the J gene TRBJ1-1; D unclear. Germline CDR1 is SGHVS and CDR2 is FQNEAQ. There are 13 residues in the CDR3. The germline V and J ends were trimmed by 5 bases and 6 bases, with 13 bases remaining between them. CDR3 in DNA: TGTGCCAGCAGCCCCCCTGGTTCAGCTGAAGCTTTCTTT. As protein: CASSPPGSAEAFF.

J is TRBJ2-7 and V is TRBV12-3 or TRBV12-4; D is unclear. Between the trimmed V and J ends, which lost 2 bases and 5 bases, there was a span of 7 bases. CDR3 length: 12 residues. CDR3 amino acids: CASSLSQNEQYF. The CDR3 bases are TGTGCCAGCAGTTTATCACAGAACGAGCAGTACTTC.

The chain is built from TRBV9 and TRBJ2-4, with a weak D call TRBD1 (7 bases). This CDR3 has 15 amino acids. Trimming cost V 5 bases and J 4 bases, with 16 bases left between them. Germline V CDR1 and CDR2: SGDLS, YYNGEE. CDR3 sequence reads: CASSWDWDSKNIQYF. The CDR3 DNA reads TGTGCCAGCAGTTGGGACTGGGACAGTAAAAACATTCAGTACTTC.

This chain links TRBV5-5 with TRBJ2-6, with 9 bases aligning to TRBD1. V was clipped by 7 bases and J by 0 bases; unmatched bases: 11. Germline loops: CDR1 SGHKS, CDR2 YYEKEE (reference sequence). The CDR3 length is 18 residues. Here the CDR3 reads CASGLVGQGISGANVLTF. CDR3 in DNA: TGTGCCAGCGGTTTGGTGGGACAGGGAATCTCTGGGGCCAACGTCCTGACTTTC. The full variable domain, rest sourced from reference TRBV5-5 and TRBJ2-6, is DAGVTQSPTHLIKTRGQQVTLRCSPISGHKSVSWYQQVLGQGPQFIFQYYEKEERGRGNFPDRFSARQFPNYSSELNVNALLLGDSALYLCASGLVGQGISGANVLTFGAGSRLTVL.

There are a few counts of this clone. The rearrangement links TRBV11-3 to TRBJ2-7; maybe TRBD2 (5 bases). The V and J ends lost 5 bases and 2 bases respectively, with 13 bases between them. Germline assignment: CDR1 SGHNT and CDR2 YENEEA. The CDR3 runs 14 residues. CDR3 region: CASSPPRAPYEQYF. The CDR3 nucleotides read TGTGCCAGCAGCCCTCCGCGGGCCCCCTACGAGCAGTACTTC.

The DNA for the CDR3 is TGTGCCAGCAGCCGTTGGACAGGAGGGAACACTGAAGCTTTCTTT. Protein sequence: CASSRWTGGNTEAFF. The genes are TRBV27 and TRBJ1-1; 7 positions match TRBD1. CDR1 and CDR2 (germline): MNHEY, SMNVEV (reference sequence). This CDR3 is built from 15 residues. Trimming at V came to 6 bases and at J to 1 base, leaving 8 bases not matched to a gene.